This T cell receptor beta chain was recovered during a study of STAT5B mutations in CD4+ large granular lymphocyte leukemia. Concerning this clone itself: What it recognizes is unknown.

Study results and limitations: Around 25% of private leukemic clonotypes occurred rarely in other patients' non-leukemic repertoires. Compared with healthy controls (2/35), patient top clones favored TRBV06 (8/27).

This CDR3 has 13 residues. The V end lost 6 bases, the J end lost 6 bases, and 13 bases lay between the germline ends. The germline gives CDR1 SGHDT, CDR2 YYEEEE. Per the original data handling: A productive frequency of 2.59 x 10-5 was the lowest detectable. Produced via immunoSEQ multiplex PCR; TCRdb's table is partial and in-frame only. V and J calls and clone size are copied from that table; D and trimming were computed from the DNA. The data show over 20,000 clones, 65% to 90% seen once. The chain carries TRBV5-6 and TRBJ2-1; maybe TRBD2 (7 bases). This receptor was obtained from a human donor in good health. The sample comprised CD4+ T cells from blood buffy coats. The CDR3 protein is CASTTRGGNEQFF. In nucleotides, the CDR3 is TGTGCCAGCACCACTAGGGGGGGCAATGAGCAGTTCTTC. Looking up the rest from reference TRBV5-6 and TRBJ2-1 gives the full variable domain: DAGVTQSPTHLIKTRGQQVTLRCSPKSGHDTVSWYQQALGQGPQFIFQYYEEEERQRGNFPDRFSGHQFPNYSSELNVNALLLGDSALYLCASTTRGGNEQFFGPGTRLTVL.